The 11 T cell receptor beta chains in this list originate from one sample, sequenced in a study of T-cell memory formation after mild COVID-19. MiXCR, applied by TCRdb to the 5' RACE reads, yields one record per CDR3 protein. Of over 500,000 distinct CDR3 sequences detected, 17% appear once; the ten largest clones hold approximately 8.1%. Input material: PBMCs or a T cell subset sorted from them (not recorded which). The receptors stem from an adult woman who had mild COVID-19 (a few samples of this study predate the infection). Cell type and time point are not known.

The V call is TRBV5-1, the J call TRBJ1-2; TRBD1 matches 7 bases. J gave up 7 bases and V 4 bases, and 7 bases lay outside the gene matches. The CDR3 runs 13 residues. Germline CDR1 and CDR2: SGHRS and YFSETQ. The CDR3 spells CASSNTGEFGYTF. The CDR3 DNA is TGCGCCAGCAGCAACACAGGGGAATTTGGCTACACCTTC.

The V gene is TRBV12-3 or TRBV12-4, the J gene TRBJ1-5; no clear D gene. The CDR3 is made up of 12 amino acids. The germline V and J ends were trimmed by 3 bases and 6 bases, with 6 bases remaining between them. For the CDR3, the DNA is TGTGCCAGCAGTTTGTGTGGTCAGCCCCAGCATTTT. Amino acid sequence: CASSLCGQPQHF.

This sequence joins TRBV30 and TRBJ1-1, with D tentatively TRBD1 (5 bases). V was pared by 3 bases and J by 4 bases, with 15 bases between. The CDR3 totals 14 residues. CDR1 and CDR2 (germline): GTSNPN, SVGIG (reference sequence). CDR3: CAWSPQGAGTEAFF. In DNA, the CDR3 is TGTGCCTGGAGCCCCCAAGGGGCGGGCACTGAAGCTTTCTTT.

This clonotype showed up just a few times. The CDR3 sequence: CASSTAEGNQPQHF. The CDR3 DNA is TGTGCCAGCAGTACGGCCGAGGGCAATCAGCCCCAGCATTTT. The V and J genes are TRBV27 and TRBJ1-5; no definite D call. V was cut by 5 bases and J by 2 bases, with 10 bases left in between. The CDR3 runs to 14 residues. Germline V gives CDR1 MNHEY, CDR2 SMNVEV (reference sequence).

V usage is TRBV12-3 or TRBV12-4 and J usage is TRBJ2-4; weak D call: TRBD1 (5 bases). The CDR3 has 15 residues. V was pared by 9 bases and J by 0 bases, with 15 bases between. The CDR3 here is CASCRAPLAKNIQYF. For the CDR3, the DNA is TGTGCCAGTTGCAGGGCCCCCCTAGCCAAAAACATTCAGTACTTC.

In this sample, this clonotype turned up a few times. J is TRBJ1-6 and V is TRBV7-2; tentatively, D is TRBD1 (5 bases). The length of the CDR3 is 15 residues. V lost 1 base, J lost 9 bases, and 13 bases lay in between. Germline lookup yields CDR1 SGHTA and CDR2 FQGNSA. The CDR3 nucleotides read TGTGCCAGCAGCTTAGGGGCAGGGAGGGTTTCACCCCTCCACTTT. This translates into CASSLGAGRVSPLHF.

The chain couples TRBV7-6 to TRBJ1-6; D is undetermined. The V gene's germline CDR1 is SGHVS and CDR2 FNYEAQ. The CDR3 is 15 residues long. V dropped 0 bases and J dropped 10 bases, with 13 bases sitting between them. CDR3 residues: CASSLALGFGSPLHF. The CDR3 DNA is TGTGCCAGCAGCTTAGCGCTAGGGTTTGGGTCACCCCTCCACTTT.

CDR3 amino acids: CASSLTGTFNEQFF. The CDR3 bases are TGCGCCAGCAGCTTGACTGGAACTTTCAATGAGCAGTTCTTC. This chain connects TRBV5-1 to TRBJ2-1; D call uncertain. CDR1 is SGHRS and CDR2 is YFSETQ in the germline V gene. This CDR3 has 14 residues. V lost 1 base and J lost 6, with 11 bases in between.

The CDR3 DNA reads TGTGCCAGCAGTGACGTACCGGGCCCTCGAGGCGATACGCAGTATTTT. Translation gives CASSDVPGPRGDTQYF. The chain links TRBV6-7 to TRBJ2-3, with no clear D. TRBV6-7 is classed as an ORF, of uncertain function. Trimming left V 5 bases short and J 6 bases short, with 21 bases between. The CDR3 sequence is 16 residues long.

A remark on this clonotype: The germline gene is not matched at one end of the junction; a read error may be the cause. This chain links TRBV18 with TRBJ2-7; the D gene is possibly TRBD1 (5 bases). This CDR3 has 14 residues. Looked up from germline, CDR1 is KGHSH and CDR2 is LQKENI. The CDR3 sequence: CASSPQIQDYEQYF. In DNA, the CDR3 is TGTGCCAGCTCGCCACAAATACAGGACTACGAGCAGTACTTC.

The genes are TRBV7-3 and TRBJ2-3; D not resolved. This CDR3 comprises 16 residues. In germline, CDR1 is SGHTA, CDR2 FQGTGA. V was cut by 0 bases and J by 0 bases, with 10 bases left in between. CDR3 in amino acids: CASSLTLTYSTDTQYF. CDR3 nucleotide sequence: TGTGCCAGCAGCTTAACGTTAACCTATAGCACAGATACGCAGTATTTT.